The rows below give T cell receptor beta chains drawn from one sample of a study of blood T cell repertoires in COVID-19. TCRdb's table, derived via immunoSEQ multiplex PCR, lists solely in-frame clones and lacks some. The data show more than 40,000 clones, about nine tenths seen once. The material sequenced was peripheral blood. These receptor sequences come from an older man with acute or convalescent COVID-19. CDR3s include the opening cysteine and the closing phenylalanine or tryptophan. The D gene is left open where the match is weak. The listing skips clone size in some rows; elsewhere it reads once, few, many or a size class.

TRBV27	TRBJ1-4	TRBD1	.	TGTGCCAGCAGTCCGGGACAGGGTCTAGATGAAAAACTGTTTTTT	CASSPGQGLDEKLFF
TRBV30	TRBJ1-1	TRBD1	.	TGTGCCTTCGCCCCAGGGGGGACTGAAGCTTTCTTT	CAFAPGGTEAFF
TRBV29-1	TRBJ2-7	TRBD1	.	TGCAGCGTTGGGGACAGGGGCTACGAGCAGTACTTC	CSVGDRGYEQYF
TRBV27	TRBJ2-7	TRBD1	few	TGTGCCAGCAGTCACCCCGGGACAGGTACTGTCTACGAGCAGTACTTC	CASSHPGTGTVYEQYF
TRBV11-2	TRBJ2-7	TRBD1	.	TGTGCCAGCAGCCCAGGGGGCAATAAGGGTTACGAGCAGTACTTC	CASSPGGNKGYEQYF
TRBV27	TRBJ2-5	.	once	TGTGCCAGCAGCCCCCCCAACCAAGAGACCCAGTACTTC	CASSPPNQETQYF
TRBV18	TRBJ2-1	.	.	TGTGCCAGCTCACCAGCAGGCAATGAGCAGTTCTTC	CASSPAGNEQFF
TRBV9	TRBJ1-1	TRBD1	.	TGTGCCAGCAGCGTAGCGGGACAGAAAAACACTGAAGCTTTCTTT	CASSVAGQKNTEAFF
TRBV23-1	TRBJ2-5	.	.	TGCGCCAGCAGTCGACCTACTAAGACCCAGTACTTC	CASSRPTKTQYF
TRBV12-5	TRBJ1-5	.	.	TGTGCTAGTGGTCCCCGGGGAGGTAGCAATCAGCCCCAGCATTTT	CASGPRGGSNQPQHF
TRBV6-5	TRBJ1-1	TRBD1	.	TGTGCCAGCAGGAAGCGGACAGGGGTGGAAGCTTTCTTT	CASRKRTGVEAFF
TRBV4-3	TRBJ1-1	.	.	TGCGCCAGCAGCCAAGATGGGGCAGGGAACACTGAAGCTTTCTTT	CASSQDGAGNTEAFF
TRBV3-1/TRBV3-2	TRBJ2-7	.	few	TGTGCCAGCAGCCCGTTGGGGGGAGCCTTCTACGAGCAGTACTTC	CASSPLGGAFYEQYF
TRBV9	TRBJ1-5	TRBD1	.	TGTGCCAGCAGCGTAAGCCCAGGGGGACAGCCCCAGCATTTT	CASSVSPGGQPQHF
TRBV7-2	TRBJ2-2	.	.	TGTGCCATCCTACCACCGGGACTTACGAACACCGGGGAGCTGTTTTTT	CAILPPGLTNTGELFF
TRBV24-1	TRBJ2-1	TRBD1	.	TGTGCCACCAGCACAACCGGGACAGGGGTTGAGCAGTTCTTC	CATSTTGTGVEQFF
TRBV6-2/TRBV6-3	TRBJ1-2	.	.	TGTGCCAGCAGTCACACCCCAGGGGCCGGCATCACCTTC	CASSHTPGAGITF
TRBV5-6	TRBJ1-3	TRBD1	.	TGTGCCAGCAGCCTGGGACAGGGTGGAAACACCATATATTTT	CASSLGQGGNTIYF
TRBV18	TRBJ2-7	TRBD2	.	TGTGCCAGCTCACCCGCGGCGAGCGGGGGGGCCCACGAGCAGTACTTC	CASSPAASGGAHEQYF
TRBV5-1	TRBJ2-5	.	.	TGCGCCAGCAGCTTGGTGCAGACACCCCAAGAGACCCAGTACTTC	CASSLVQTPQETQYF
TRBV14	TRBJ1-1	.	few	TGTGCCAGCAGCCATTCGGGTATGTGGGGCAGCACGAGCACTGAAGCTTTCTTT	CASSHSGMWGSTSTEAFF
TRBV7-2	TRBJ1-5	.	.	TGTGCCAGCAGCTCAGGGATAGGCCAGCCCCAGCATTTT	CASSSGIGQPQHF
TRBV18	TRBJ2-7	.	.	TGTGCCAGCTCACCACGGGGCCCCTACGAGCAGTACTTC	CASSPRGPYEQYF
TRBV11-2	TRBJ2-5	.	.	TGTGCCAGCAGCTTAGGGGGGACACAAGAGACCCAGTACTTC	CASSLGGTQETQYF
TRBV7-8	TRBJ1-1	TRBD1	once	TGTGCCAGCAGCCTCCCGCCAGGGGGGAAAGGCTGGGGCACTGAAGCTTTCTTT	CASSLPPGGKGWGTEAFF
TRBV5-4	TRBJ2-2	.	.	TGTGCCAGCAGCTTTGCGTCCGGGGAGCTGTTTTTT	CASSFASGELFF